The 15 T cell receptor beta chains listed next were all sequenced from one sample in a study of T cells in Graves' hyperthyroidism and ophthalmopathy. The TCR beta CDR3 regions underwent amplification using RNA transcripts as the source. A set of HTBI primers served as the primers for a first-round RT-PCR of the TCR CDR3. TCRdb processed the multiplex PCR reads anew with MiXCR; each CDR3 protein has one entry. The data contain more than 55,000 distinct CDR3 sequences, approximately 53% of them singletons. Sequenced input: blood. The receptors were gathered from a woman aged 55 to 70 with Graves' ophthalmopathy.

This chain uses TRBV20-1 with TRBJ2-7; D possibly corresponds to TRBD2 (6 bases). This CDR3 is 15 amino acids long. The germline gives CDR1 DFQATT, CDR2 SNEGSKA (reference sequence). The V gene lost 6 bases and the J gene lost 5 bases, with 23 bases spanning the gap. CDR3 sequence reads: CSASSSPGETDEQYF. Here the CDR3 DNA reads TGCAGTGCCAGTAGTAGCCCGGGGGAGACGGACGAGCAGTACTTC.

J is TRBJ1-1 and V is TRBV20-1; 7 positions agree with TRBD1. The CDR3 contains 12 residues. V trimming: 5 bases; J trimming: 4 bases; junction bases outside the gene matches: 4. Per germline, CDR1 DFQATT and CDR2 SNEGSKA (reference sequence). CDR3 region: CSARQGVTEAFF. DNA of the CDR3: TGCAGTGCTCGACAGGGTGTCACTGAAGCTTTCTTT.

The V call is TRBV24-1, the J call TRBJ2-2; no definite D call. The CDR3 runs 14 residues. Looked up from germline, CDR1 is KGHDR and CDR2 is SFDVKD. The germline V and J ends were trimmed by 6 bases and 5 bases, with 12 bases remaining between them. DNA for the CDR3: TGTGCCACCAGTTGGTCGAGAGGTACCGGGGAGCTGTTTTTT. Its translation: CATSWSRGTGELFF.

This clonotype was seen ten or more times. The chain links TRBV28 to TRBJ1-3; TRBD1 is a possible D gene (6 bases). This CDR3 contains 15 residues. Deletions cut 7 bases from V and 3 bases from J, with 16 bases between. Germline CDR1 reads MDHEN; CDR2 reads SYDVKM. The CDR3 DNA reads TGTGCCAGCACTTTTCTAGGGGGAAGTGGAAACACCATATATTTT. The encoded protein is CASTFLGGSGNTIYF.

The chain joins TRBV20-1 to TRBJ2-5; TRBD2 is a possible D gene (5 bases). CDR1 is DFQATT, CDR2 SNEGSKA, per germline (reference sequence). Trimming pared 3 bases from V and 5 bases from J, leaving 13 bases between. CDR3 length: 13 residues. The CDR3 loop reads CSAREGGSETQYF. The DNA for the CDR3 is TGCAGTGCTAGGGAAGGAGGCTCGGAGACCCAGTACTTC.

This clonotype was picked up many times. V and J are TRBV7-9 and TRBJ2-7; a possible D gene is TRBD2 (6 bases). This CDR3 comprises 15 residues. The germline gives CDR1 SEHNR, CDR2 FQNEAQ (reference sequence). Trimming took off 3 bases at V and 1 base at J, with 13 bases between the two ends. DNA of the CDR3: TGTGCCAGCAGCTTGGTGACCGGGACTTCCTACGAGCAGTACTTC. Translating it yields CASSLVTGTSYEQYF. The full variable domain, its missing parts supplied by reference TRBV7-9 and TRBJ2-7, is DTGVSQNPRHKITKRGQNVTFRCDPISEHNRLYWYRQTLGQGPEFLTYFQNEAQLEKSRLLSDRFSAERPKGSFSTLEIQRTEQGDSAMYLCASSLVTGTSYEQYFGPGTRLTVT.

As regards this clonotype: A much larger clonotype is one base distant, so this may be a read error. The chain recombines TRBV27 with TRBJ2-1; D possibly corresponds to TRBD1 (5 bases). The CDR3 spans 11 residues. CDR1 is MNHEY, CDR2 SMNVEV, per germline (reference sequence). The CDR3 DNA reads TGTTCCAGCAGTCAGGGTGTTTATTGGTTCTTC. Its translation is CSSSQGVYWFF.

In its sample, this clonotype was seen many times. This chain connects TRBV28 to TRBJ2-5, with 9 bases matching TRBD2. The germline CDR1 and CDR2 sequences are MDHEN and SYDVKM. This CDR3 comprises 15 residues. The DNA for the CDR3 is TGTGCGACGGTGGGTGGCGGGAGGGGGCAAGAGACCCAGTACTTC. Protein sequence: CATVGGGRGQETQYF.

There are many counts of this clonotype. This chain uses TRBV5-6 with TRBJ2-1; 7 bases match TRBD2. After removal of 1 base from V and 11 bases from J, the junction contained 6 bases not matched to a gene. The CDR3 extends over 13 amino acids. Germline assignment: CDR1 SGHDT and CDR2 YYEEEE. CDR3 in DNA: TGTGCCAGCAGCTTGTTGCTAGCGGAGAAGCAGTTCTTC. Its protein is CASSLLLAEKQFF.

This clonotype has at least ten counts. CDR3 sequence (DNA): TGCGCCAGCAGCCAAGACTTTGCGGGGGGTTCCAATGAGCAGTTCTTC. This codes for CASSQDFAGGSNEQFF. The chain links TRBV4-3 to TRBJ2-1; TRBD2 agrees at 8 bases. CDR3 length: 16 residues. Germline V gene sequence: CDR1 LGHNA, CDR2 YSLEER. V dropped 0 bases and J dropped 6; count of bases not matched to a gene: 7.

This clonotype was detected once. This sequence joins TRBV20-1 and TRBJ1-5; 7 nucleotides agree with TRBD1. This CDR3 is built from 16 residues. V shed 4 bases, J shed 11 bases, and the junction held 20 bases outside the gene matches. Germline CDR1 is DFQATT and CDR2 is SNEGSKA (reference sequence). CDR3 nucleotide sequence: TGCAGTGCTACCCCGACCCAACGGGGACAGCAAGAGACCCAGCATTTT. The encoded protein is CSATPTQRGQQETQHF.

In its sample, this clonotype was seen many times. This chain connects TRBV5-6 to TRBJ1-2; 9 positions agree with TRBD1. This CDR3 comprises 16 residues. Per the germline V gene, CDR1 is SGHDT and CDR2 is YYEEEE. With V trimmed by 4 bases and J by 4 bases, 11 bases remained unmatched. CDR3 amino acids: CASSRWTGAVLYGYTF. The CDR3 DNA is TGTGCCAGCAGCAGGTGGACAGGGGCCGTTCTCTATGGCTACACCTTC.

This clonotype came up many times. CDR3 nucleotides: TGCGCCAGCAGCCAAGTCCATGGGCAGGGGGTGATCGAGCAGTACTTC. Encoded protein: CASSQVHGQGVIEQYF. The genes are TRBV4-1 and TRBJ2-7; 7 nucleotides match TRBD1. Per the germline V gene, CDR1 is MGHRA and CDR2 is YSYEKL. Unmatched junction bases numbered 12, after V lost 1 base and J lost 6 bases. The length of the CDR3 is 16 residues.

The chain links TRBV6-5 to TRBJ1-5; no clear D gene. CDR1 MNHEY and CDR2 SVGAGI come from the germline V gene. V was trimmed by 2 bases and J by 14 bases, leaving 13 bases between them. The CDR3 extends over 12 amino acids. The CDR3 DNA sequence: TGTGCCAGCAGTTACGGCGCTGGCTACGAGCATTTT. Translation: CASSYGAGYEHF.

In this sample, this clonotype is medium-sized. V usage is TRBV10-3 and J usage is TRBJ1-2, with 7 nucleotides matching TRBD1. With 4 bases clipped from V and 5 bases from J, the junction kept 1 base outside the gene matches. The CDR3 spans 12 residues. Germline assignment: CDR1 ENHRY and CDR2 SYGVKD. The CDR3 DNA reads TGTGCCATCAGTGGGGGACAGTATGGCTACACCTTC. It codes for CAISGGQYGYTF.